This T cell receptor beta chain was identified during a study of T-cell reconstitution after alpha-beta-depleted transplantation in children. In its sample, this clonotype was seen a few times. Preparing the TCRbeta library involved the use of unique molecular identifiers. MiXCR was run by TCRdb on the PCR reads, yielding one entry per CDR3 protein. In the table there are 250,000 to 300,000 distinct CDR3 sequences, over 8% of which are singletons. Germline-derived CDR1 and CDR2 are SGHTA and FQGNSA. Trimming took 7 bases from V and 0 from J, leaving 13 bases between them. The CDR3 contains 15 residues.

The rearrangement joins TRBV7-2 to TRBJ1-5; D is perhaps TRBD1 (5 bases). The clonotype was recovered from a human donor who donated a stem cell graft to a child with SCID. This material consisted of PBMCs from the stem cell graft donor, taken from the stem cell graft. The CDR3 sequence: CASTTDINSNQPQHF. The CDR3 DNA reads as TGTGCCAGCACCACGGACATCAATAGCAATCAGCCCCAGCATTTT.